The source of this T cell receptor (beta chain) is a study of T cells in Graves' hyperthyroidism and ophthalmopathy. The TCR beta CDR3 regions underwent amplification using RNA transcripts as the source. Primed by the HTBI set, a first-round RT-PCR was run on the TCR CDR3. TCRdb re-called the multiplex PCR reads through MiXCR, storing one row per CDR3 protein. The sample carries around 300,000 distinct CDR3 sequences, about 13% recorded once. At least ten counts were recorded for this clonotype. Germline V gene sequence: CDR1 SEHNR, CDR2 FQNEAQ (reference sequence). This CDR3 is built from 14 residues. Trimming removed 9 bases from V and 5 bases from J, with 19 bases in between.

This chain joins TRBV7-9 and TRBJ2-5; D is possibly TRBD2 (6 bases). Sequenced sample: blood. This TCR was sampled from a middle-aged woman with Graves' ophthalmopathy. The CDR3 nucleotides read TGTGCCAGTTTAACCGGCGGGGTCGGGGAGACCCAGTACTTC. It is translated as CASLTGGVGETQYF.